These 12 T cell receptor beta chains came from one sample sequenced in a study of blood T cell repertoires in COVID-19. The method was immunoSEQ multiplex PCR; TCRdb's version includes in-frame clones alone and lacks a portion of them. The sample includes 250,000 to 350,000 clones, about nine tenths of them seen just once. Sequences were obtained from peripheral blood. Receptors originate from a woman younger than 45 with COVID-19, enrolled during active disease.

The V and J genes are TRBV5-6 and TRBJ2-7; tentatively, D is TRBD2 (5 bases). The V gene lost 5 bases and the J gene lost 6 bases, with 12 bases spanning the gap. CDR3 length equals 12 residues. Germline values: CDR1 SGHDT, CDR2 YYEEEE. The CDR3 nucleotides read TGTGCCAGCAGGGTGCAAGGGAGCGAGCAGTACTTC. Amino acid sequence: CASRVQGSEQYF. Together with reference TRBV5-6 and TRBJ2-7, the CDR3 gives the full variable domain: DAGVTQSPTHLIKTRGQQVTLRCSPKSGHDTVSWYQQALGQGPQFIFQYYEEEERQRGNFPDRFSGHQFPNYSSELNVNALLLGDSALYLCASRVQGSEQYFGPGTRLTVT.

This chain connects TRBV27 to TRBJ1-1; a possible D gene is TRBD1 (5 bases). Germline V CDR1 and CDR2: MNHEY, SMNVEV (reference sequence). The CDR3 totals 13 residues. V was cut by 5 bases and J by 8 bases, with 15 bases left in between. This chain's CDR3 is CASSPLRGGEAFF. As DNA, the CDR3 is TGTGCCAGCAGTCCTCTAAGGGGTGGGGAAGCTTTCTTT.

The chain uses TRBV30 and TRBJ1-6, with TRBD1 matching 7 bases. The length of the CDR3 is 17 residues. Germline-derived CDR1 and CDR2 are GTSNPN and SVGIG (reference sequence). V was pared by 0 bases and J by 5 bases, with 10 bases of the junction left unmatched. The CDR3 sequence is CAWSVIRGPTHNSPLHF. The DNA of the CDR3 is TGTGCCTGGAGTGTAATTAGGGGGCCCACCCATAATTCACCCCTCCACTTT.

This rearrangement joins TRBV10-3 to TRBJ2-1; tentative D call: TRBD2 (5 bases). The V gene lost 3 bases and the J gene lost 0 bases, with 9 bases spanning the gap. The germline V gene encodes CDR1 ENHRY and CDR2 SYGVKD. The CDR3 contains 15 residues. The CDR3 region has the DNA TGTGCCATCAGTGACCGGGGAAACTCCTACAATGAGCAGTTCTTC. This encodes CAISDRGNSYNEQFF.

V and J are TRBV28 and TRBJ2-4, with 12 bases identical to TRBD2. After removal of 6 bases from V and 7 bases from J, the junction contained 7 bases not matched to a gene. CDR1 and CDR2 (germline): MDHEN, SYDVKM. The CDR3 contains 15 residues. This chain's CDR3 is CASRPSGRAGNIQYF. CDR3 DNA sequence: TGTGCCAGCAGACCTAGCGGGAGGGCTGGGAACATTCAGTACTTC.

The rearrangement links TRBV12-3 or TRBV12-4 to TRBJ1-1, with 8 bases lining up with TRBD1. CDR3 length: 13 residues. J gave up 10 bases and V 6 bases, and 10 bases lay outside the gene matches. CDR3 nucleotide sequence: TGTGCCAGCAGCCCAGGGGGCTCAGTTGTAGCTTTCTTT. It translates to CASSPGGSVVAFF.

The chain combines TRBV4-1 with TRBJ1-1; D is unclear. V was cut by 0 bases and J by 3 bases, with 14 bases left in between. The germline CDR1 and CDR2 sequences are MGHRA and YSYEKL. This CDR3 is built from 16 residues. This CDR3 reads CASSQEYTRPDTEAFF. In nucleotides, the CDR3 is TGCGCCAGCAGCCAAGAGTATACGCGTCCGGACACTGAAGCTTTCTTT.

The chain recombines TRBV6-6 with TRBJ1-4, with 9 bases identical to TRBD1. The CDR3 loop spans 18 amino acids. The ends lost 6 bases at V and 2 bases at J; junction bases unmatched: 13. CDR1 is MNHNY and CDR2 is SVGAGI in the germline V gene (reference sequence). DNA of the CDR3: TGTGCCAGCAGCCGAGGACAGGGGACGTTGGAGACTAATGAAAAACTGTTTTTT. It yields the protein CASSRGQGTLETNEKLFF.

The chain couples TRBV27 to TRBJ2-3; weak D call: TRBD1 (7 bases). The germline gives CDR1 MNHEY, CDR2 SMNVEV (reference sequence). The CDR3 has 14 residues. Trimming shortened V by 2 bases and J by 7 bases, and 13 bases separated the two germline ends. CDR3 nucleotides: TGTGCCAGCAGTTTAACAGGGGCGGGATATACGCAGTATTTT. Amino acid sequence: CASSLTGAGYTQYF.

This rearrangement joins TRBV24-1 to TRBJ2-7, with a possible D match to TRBD2 (5 bases). The CDR3 runs 13 residues. The V end lost 0 bases, the J end lost 4 bases, and 6 bases lay between the germline ends. Germline lookup yields CDR1 KGHDR and CDR2 SFDVKD. The CDR3 sequence is CATSDLEGYEQYF. In DNA form, the CDR3 reads TGTGCCACCAGTGATTTGGAGGGATACGAGCAGTACTTC.

The chain couples TRBV5-4 to TRBJ2-3, with 13 positions matching TRBD2. Germline lookup yields CDR1 SGHNT and CDR2 YYREEE (reference sequence). Germline trimming cut 1 base from V and 6 bases from J; bases unmatched to any gene: 2. This CDR3 contains 15 residues. Written as DNA, the CDR3 is TGTGCCAGCAGCTTGACTAGCGGGAGGGGGGATACGCAGTATTTT. The encoded protein is CASSLTSGRGDTQYF.

This sequence joins TRBV6-1 and TRBJ2-3, with a weak D call TRBD2 (5 bases). Trimming removed 1 base from V and 4 bases from J, with 12 bases in between. Germline V CDR1 and CDR2: MNHNS, SASEGT. The CDR3 spans 15 residues. This CDR3 reads CASSEVMGEADTQYF. In DNA form, the CDR3 reads TGTGCCAGCAGTGAAGTAATGGGAGAGGCAGATACGCAGTATTTT.